Below are 27 T cell receptor beta chains sequenced from a single sample in a study of CD8 T cells in ankylosing spondylitis. TCRdb re-derived calls from the 5' RACE reads in MiXCR, one entry per CDR3 protein. The table has about 230,000 distinct CDR3 sequences, 8.2% seen once. The sample was blood, either unsorted or a sorted T cell fraction (not recorded which). These receptors came from a female donor with ankylosing spondylitis or in good health (not recorded which).

At least ten counts were recorded for this clonotype. The rearrangement links TRBV25-1 to TRBJ2-1, with no clear D. The CDR3 contains 11 residues. Germline CDR1 reads MGHDK; CDR2 reads SYGVNS. Trimming shortened V by 6 bases and J by 8 bases, and 8 bases separated the two germline ends. CDR3 sequence: CASRERYEQFF. CDR3 in DNA: TGTGCCAGCAGGGAAAGGTATGAGCAGTTCTTC. The full variable domain, completed using reference TRBV25-1 and TRBJ2-1, is EADIYQTPRYLVIGTGKKITLECSQTMGHDKMYWYQQDPGMELHLIHYSYGVNSTEKGDLSSESTVSRIRTEHFPLTLESARPSHTSQYLCASRERYEQFFGPGTRLTVL.

This clonotype was recorded at least ten times. CDR3: CSASSASDYNEQFF. CDR3 nucleotides: TGCAGTGCTAGCTCGGCTAGCGACTACAATGAGCAGTTCTTC. The rearrangement links TRBV20-1 to TRBJ2-1; weak D call: TRBD2 (6 bases). This CDR3 spans 14 amino acids. CDR1 is DFQATT, CDR2 SNEGSKA, per germline (reference sequence). The V end was cut by 3 bases, the J end by 3 bases, with 12 bases between.

This clonotype was seen a handful of times. The genes are TRBV9 and TRBJ2-4, with a tentative D call TRBD1 (5 bases). The CDR3 is 16 residues long. Trimming cost V 0 bases and J 1 base, with 11 bases left between them. The germline CDR1 and CDR2 sequences are SGDLS and YYNGEE. In nucleotides, the CDR3 is TGTGCCAGCAGCGTAGGTGTGGGGCAGGCCAAAAACATTCAGTACTTC. As protein: CASSVGVGQAKNIQYF.

Ten or more counts support this clonotype. The chain employs TRBV7-2 and TRBJ2-1; D not resolved. V was clipped by 4 bases and J by 5 bases, with 21 bases between them. The CDR3 contains 17 residues. CDR1 is SGHTA and CDR2 is FQGNSA in the germline V gene. The CDR3 spells CASSSSPGFTPNNEQFF. Here the CDR3 DNA reads TGTGCCAGCAGCTCCAGCCCTGGCTTCACCCCCAACAATGAGCAGTTCTTC.

This clonotype was recorded a few times. The chain recombines TRBV4-3 with TRBJ2-7; D unresolved. The V gene's germline CDR1 is LGHNA and CDR2 YSLEER. There are 15 residues in the CDR3. Trimming pared 0 bases from V and 1 base from J, leaving 10 bases between. CDR3 sequence reads: CASSQEARLSYEQYF. The CDR3 region has the DNA TGCGCCAGCAGCCAAGAGGCTAGATTATCCTACGAGCAGTACTTC.

There are many counts of this clonotype. The chain links TRBV5-1 to TRBJ2-1, with 8 bases that match TRBD2. From germline, CDR1 is SGHRS and CDR2 YFSETQ. This CDR3 contains 15 residues. V shed 0 bases, J shed 7 bases, and the junction held 6 bases outside the gene matches. CDR3 loop: CASSLAAGVGNEQFF. In nucleotides, the CDR3 is TGCGCCAGCAGCTTGGCAGCGGGAGTCGGGAATGAGCAGTTCTTC.

This clonotype has a count of ten or more. The V call is TRBV20-1, the J call TRBJ2-4, with 7 bases that match TRBD1. The V and J ends lost 0 bases and 5 bases, in that order; junction bases with no gene match: 7. The CDR3 loop spans 15 amino acids. The V gene's germline CDR1 is DFQATT and CDR2 SNEGSKA (reference sequence). CDR3 residues: CSARDPTGRQNIQYF. Here the CDR3 DNA reads TGCAGTGCTAGAGACCCGACAGGGAGACAAAACATTCAGTACTTC.

This clonotype was detected many times. V gene TRBV20-1 combines with J gene TRBJ2-1, with 7 bases that match TRBD2. This CDR3 spans 14 amino acids. V was pared by 3 bases and J by 6 bases, with 8 bases of the junction left unmatched. The germline CDR1 and CDR2 sequences are DFQATT and SNEGSKA (reference sequence). CDR3 nucleotides: TGCAGTGCTAGCCGACTAGCAACGGGCAATGAGCAGTTCTTC. Its translation is CSASRLATGNEQFF.

This clonotype was seen at least ten times. The chain recombines TRBV24-1 with TRBJ2-5, with 7 bases aligning to TRBD1. CDR1 and CDR2 from the germline V gene are KGHDR and SFDVKD. J lost 4 bases, V lost 5 bases, and 9 bases had no gene match. CDR3 length: 15 amino acids. CDR3 protein: CATSAGQRKGETQYF. CDR3 bases: TGTGCCACCAGTGCGGGACAGCGGAAGGGAGAGACCCAGTACTTC.

Ten or more counts support this clonotype. The chain uses TRBV4-1 and TRBJ1-1; D might be TRBD1 (6 bases). This CDR3 is built from 18 residues. Trimming took 1 base from V and 5 from J, leaving 23 bases between them. Germline loops: CDR1 MGHRA, CDR2 YSYEKL. DNA for the CDR3: TGCGCCAGCAGCCAAGTGAACTCTTTAGGGCAGGGGAGAACTGAAGCTTTCTTT. Amino acid sequence: CASSQVNSLGQGRTEAFF.

This clonotype was seen repeatedly, ten times or more. This sequence joins TRBV20-1 and TRBJ2-3; D may correspond to TRBD1 or TRBD2 (5 bases each). Germline V lookup: CDR1 DFQATT, CDR2 SNEGSKA (reference sequence). The CDR3 is 16 residues long. Deletions cut 0 bases from V and 0 bases from J, with 13 bases between. The CDR3 sequence: CSARDLEGPSTDTQYF. Here the CDR3 DNA reads TGCAGTGCTAGAGATCTAGAGGGGCCTAGCACAGATACGCAGTATTTT.

The chain combines TRBV15 with TRBJ2-1; weak D call: TRBD2 (6 bases). The CDR3 is 13 residues long. Germline lookup yields CDR1 LNHNV and CDR2 YYDKDF (reference sequence). CDR3: CVFLGEDIGEQFF. CDR3 nucleotides: TGTGTATTCTTGGGGGAGGATATCGGCGAGCAGTTCTTC.

Ten or more counts support this clonotype. The rearrangement uses TRBV10-3 and TRBJ2-3, with D perhaps matching TRBD1 (5 bases). Germline values: CDR1 ENHRY, CDR2 SYGVKD. The V and J ends lost 0 bases and 4 bases respectively, with 11 bases between them. The CDR3 length is 15 residues. This CDR3 is CAISESKGRADTQYF. Here the CDR3 DNA reads TGTGCCATCAGTGAGTCGAAGGGGCGCGCAGATACGCAGTATTTT.

This clonotype was detected ten times or more. At one end the junction does not follow the germline gene, possibly because of a read error. V usage is TRBV5-1 and J usage is TRBJ2-2; D is unresolved. The CDR3 is 14 amino acids. Germline V gene sequence: CDR1 SGHRS, CDR2 YFSETQ. The CDR3 bases are TGCGTCAGCAGCTTGGAGTCCTCCACCGGGGAGCTGTTTTTT. Protein product: CVSSLESSTGELFF. Complete variable domain (other parts from reference TRBV5-1 and TRBJ2-2): KAGVTQTPRYLIKTRGQQVTLSCSPISGHRSVSWYQQTPGQGLQFLFEYFSETQRNKGNFPGRFSGRQFSNSRSEMNVSTLELGDSALYLCVSSLESSTGELFFGEGSRLTVL.

This clonotype has a count of ten or more. J is TRBJ1-2 and V is TRBV2, with D unclear. The CDR3 is made up of 11 amino acids. The germline V gene has CDR1 SNHLY and CDR2 FYNNEI. V gave up 7 bases and J gave up 4 bases, with 7 bases separating them. The CDR3, as DNA: TGTGCCAGCATGCTTGGCTATGGCTACACCTTC. Translation: CASMLGYGYTF.

This clonotype was counted at least ten times. The V gene is TRBV6-2 or TRBV6-3, the J gene TRBJ2-1; 11 bases align to TRBD2. Trimming at V came to 6 bases and at J to 5 bases, leaving 9 bases not matched to a gene. The CDR3 is 16 amino acids. Germline V gene sequence: CDR1 MNHEY, CDR2 SVGEGT. CDR3 DNA: TGTGCCAGCAGCCCCCAGACTAGCGGGGACAACAATGAGCAGTTCTTC. This sequence encodes CASSPQTSGDNNEQFF.

The table lists this clonotype with many counts. V gene TRBV30 combines with J gene TRBJ2-1; tentatively, D is TRBD2 (5 bases). CDR1 and CDR2 from the germline V gene are GTSNPN and SVGIG (reference sequence). This CDR3 comprises 16 residues. V was clipped by 2 bases and J by 6 bases, with 20 bases between them. The CDR3 coding sequence is TGTGCCTGGAGTCGCCCGCTAGCCCCCGCGACCAATGAGCAGTTCTTC. It is translated as CAWSRPLAPATNEQFF. Supplemented by reference TRBV30 and TRBJ2-1, the full variable domain reads SQTIHQWPATLVQPVGSPLSLECTVEGTSNPNLYWYRQAAGRGLQLLFYSVGIGQISSEVPQNLSASRPQDRQFILSSKKLLLSDSGFYLCAWSRPLAPATNEQFFGPGTRLTVL.

At least ten counts were recorded for this clonotype. One end of the junction varies from germline; a read error may be responsible. This chain joins TRBV6-7 and TRBJ1-2; D remains ambiguous. TRBV6-7 is assigned to the ORF class and has an uncertain function. The CDR3 is made up of 13 amino acids. For the CDR3, the DNA is TGTGCCAGCAGTTACATCGGCTACTACGGCTACACCTTC. Translating it yields CASSYIGYYGYTF.

This clonotype was counted many times. The genes are TRBV20-1 and TRBJ2-7; D might be TRBD2 (5 bases). This CDR3 is 12 amino acids long. V was shortened by 3 bases and J by 2 bases, with 8 bases between the two germline ends. The germline V gene encodes CDR1 DFQATT and CDR2 SNEGSKA (reference sequence). CDR3 bases: TGCAGTGCTAGCGGGATCACCTACGAGCAGTACTTC. Translated, it gives CSASGITYEQYF.

This clonotype was observed a handful of times. A much more abundant neighbour one base away suggests this may be a read error. This chain connects TRBV29-1 to TRBJ2-3; either TRBD1 or TRBD2 may supply D (5 bases each). The CDR3 runs 13 residues. V lost 1 base, J lost 6 bases, and 11 bases lay in between. From germline, CDR1 is SQVTM and CDR2 ANQGSEA. The CDR3 protein is CSVEGDDPDTQYF. The CDR3 DNA reads as TGCAGCGTTGAAGGGGACGACCCGGATACGCAGTATTTT.

This clonotype was picked up a small number of times. This chain uses TRBV6-2 or TRBV6-3 with TRBJ1-1, with D possibly matching TRBD1 (5 bases). This CDR3 has 15 residues. The V gene lost 6 bases and the J gene lost 0 bases, with 14 bases spanning the gap. Germline V gene data show CDR1 as MNHEY and CDR2 as SVGEGT. The CDR3 DNA is TGTGCCAGCAGCAACGGGGCCCACATGAACACTGAAGCTTTCTTT. This codes for CASSNGAHMNTEAFF.

At least ten counts were recorded for this clonotype. The chain joins TRBV5-6 to TRBJ1-5; the match to TRBD1 covers 10 bases. CDR3 length: 15 residues. Trimming took 4 bases from V and 6 from J; bases not matched to a gene: 7. Germline V CDR1 and CDR2: SGHDT, YYEEEE. The chain's CDR3 is CASSLAGTGVQPQHF. The CDR3 nucleotides read TGTGCCAGCAGCCTTGCCGGGACAGGGGTTCAGCCCCAGCATTTT.

This clonotype was observed at least ten times. V is TRBV6-1 and J is TRBJ2-1; D is unresolved. CDR1 and CDR2 (germline): MNHNS, SASEGT. Between the trimmed V and J ends, which lost 2 bases and 7 bases, there was a span of 12 bases. CDR3 length: 14 amino acids. The CDR3 protein is CASSESYGRNEQFF. In DNA, the CDR3 is TGTGCCAGCAGTGAAAGCTACGGACGGAATGAGCAGTTCTTC.

The table lists this clonotype with many counts. This chain joins TRBV6-1 and TRBJ1-2, with no clear D. Germline-derived CDR1 and CDR2 are MNHNS and SASEGT. Trimming pared 6 bases from V and 6 bases from J, leaving 14 bases between. The CDR3 runs to 13 residues. CDR3 in amino acids: CASRSPGMDGYTF. The CDR3 DNA is TGTGCCAGCAGGAGCCCCGGAATGGATGGCTACACCTTC.

This clonotype was detected many times. The chain carries TRBV5-1 and TRBJ2-3, with 12 bases lining up with TRBD2. The length of the CDR3 is 18 residues. The V segment lost 3 bases and the J segment 0 bases; nucleotides outside the gene matches: 8. In germline, CDR1 is SGHRS, CDR2 YFSETQ. The CDR3 sequence is CASSWGGTSGPSTDTQYF. CDR3 nucleotide sequence: TGCGCCAGCAGCTGGGGCGGGACTAGCGGGCCCAGCACAGATACGCAGTATTTT.

On this clonotype itself: A read error may be the cause here, since a much bigger clone is one base away. The gene calls are TRBV11-2 and TRBJ2-3, with D perhaps TRBD2 (5 bases). This CDR3 is built from 12 residues. Germline lookup yields CDR1 SGHAT and CDR2 FQNNGV. The V gene lost 5 bases and the J gene lost 11 bases, with 14 bases spanning the gap. The CDR3 protein is CASSPLTGMQYF. The CDR3 bases are TGTGCCAGCAGCCCCTTGACGGGGATGCAGTATTTT.

There are many counts of this clonotype. V gene TRBV7-2 combines with J gene TRBJ2-5; TRBD2 matches 12 bases. CDR1 and CDR2 (germline): SGHTA, FQGNSA. V trimming: 10 bases; J trimming: 1 base; junction bases outside the gene matches: 13. The CDR3 consists of 17 residues. The CDR3 DNA sequence: TGTGCCACCCAGCCCCAGACGACTAGCGGGAGCCAAGAGACCCAGTACTTC. Translated, it gives CATQPQTTSGSQETQYF.